This paragraph covers one T cell receptor beta chain sequence. Its specificity is not known. The method was immunoSEQ multiplex PCR; TCRdb's version includes in-frame clones alone and lacks a portion of them. The data hold 30,000 to 40,000 clones, with around 63% observed a single time. This CDR3 has 14 amino acids. The germline V gene has CDR1 SEHNR and CDR2 FQNEAQ (reference sequence). Trimming took 4 bases from V and 5 from J; bases not matched to a gene: 2. The sample belongs to a study of cytotoxic CD8 clonotypes in ibrutinib-treated CLL. The study, taken as a whole, reports: Whereas clonality rose at ibrutinib response, it declined toward baseline at progression.

The starting material was PBMCs, obtained before ibrutinib treatment. V gene TRBV7-9 combines with J gene TRBJ1-4, with TRBD1 matching over 9 bases. This sequence was found in a human donor with chronic lymphocytic leukemia. The CDR3 DNA is TGTGCCAGCAGCTCGGGACAGGGAAATGAAAAACTGTTTTTT. Its translation is CASSSGQGNEKLFF.